These 14 T cell receptor beta chains were sequenced from one sample in a study of T-cell reconstitution after alpha-beta-depleted transplantation in children (dated by TCRdb to about 2016). This specimen's treatment or condition label, per the study, means: allogeneic hematopoietic cell transplantation with graft depleted of TCRalphabeta T cells and CD19 B cells. To prepare the library, PCR was applied. Sequenced using an Illumina HiSeq 2500. TCR libraries were prepared with molecular barcoding, using unique molecular identifiers to normalize TCRbeta repertoire quantification. The raw public reads went through TCRdb reprocessing: fastp at Q25, MiXCR clone calling, in-frame beta chains kept. Merged by CDR3 protein, the rows form single entries marked with the most common genes and DNA. This sample gives 250,000 to 400,000 distinct CDR3 sequences in total; 23% of them show up just once. The ten largest clones represent approximately 11% of the sample.

The starting material was PBMCs, mostly from graft donor cells, obtained 180 days after TCRalphabeta/CD19-depleted stem cell transplant. The receptors were sampled from a male patient under 18 who had a stem cell transplant for acute lymphoblastic leukemia, so the T cells may come from the graft donor.

This clonotype was seen a handful of times. The chain carries TRBV20-1 and TRBJ2-5; possible D gene TRBD1, 5 bases. This CDR3 comprises 12 residues. Germline CDR1 is DFQATT and CDR2 is SNEGSKA (reference sequence). V lost 5 bases and J lost 1, with 8 bases in between. CDR3 bases: TGCAGTGCTGCCGACAGCCAAGAGACCCAGTACTTC. This encodes CSAADSQETQYF.

J is TRBJ2-3 and V is TRBV5-1, with 15 bases identical to TRBD2. The CDR3 sequence is 19 residues long. The ends lost 4 bases at V and 0 bases at J; junction bases unmatched: 9. Germline assignment: CDR1 SGHRS and CDR2 YFSETQ. As DNA, the CDR3 is TGCGCCAGCAGCATGGGACTAGCGGGAGGCACCTCTAGCACAGATACGCAGTATTTT. It translates to CASSMGLAGGTSSTDTQYF.

This chain uses TRBV5-1 with TRBJ2-3; weak D call: TRBD2 (5 bases). Germline lookup yields CDR1 SGHRS and CDR2 YFSETQ. CDR3 length: 13 amino acids. Trimming cost V 6 bases and J 4 bases, with 12 bases left between them. This CDR3 is CASTRELPDTQYF. The CDR3 DNA sequence: TGCGCCAGCACTAGGGAGTTGCCAGATACGCAGTATTTT.

The CDR3: CASSEVPSTQFF. The DNA for the CDR3 is TGTGCCAGCAGTGAAGTACCTAGCACCCAGTTCTTC. The chain combines TRBV6-1 with TRBJ2-1; D perhaps matches TRBD2 (5 bases). Germline lookup yields CDR1 MNHNS and CDR2 SASEGT. V was cut by 1 base and J by 13 bases, with 11 bases left in between. The CDR3 has 12 residues.

This clonotype was detected only a few times. This chain uses TRBV5-1 with TRBJ2-2, with no clear D. Germline V gives CDR1 SGHRS, CDR2 YFSETQ. The CDR3 length is 16 residues. Trimming removed 6 bases at V and 0 bases at J, with 15 bases between. The CDR3 bases are TGCGCCAGCACCTCTGGATCCCGGACGAACACCGGGGAGCTGTTTTTT. Amino acids: CASTSGSRTNTGELFF.

The sample holds a few counts of this clonotype. V is TRBV12-3 or TRBV12-4 and J is TRBJ2-1, with 9 bases that match TRBD2. This CDR3 has 15 amino acids. The trim removed 3 bases at V and 4 bases at J, leaving 4 bases unmatched. CDR3 DNA sequence: TGTGCCAGCAGTTTCGGCGGGAGGGGGTACAATGAGCAGTTCTTC. This sequence encodes CASSFGGRGYNEQFF.

The rearrangement links TRBV6-5 to TRBJ2-7; D perhaps matches TRBD2 (6 bases). The CDR3 has 15 residues. The germline V and J ends were trimmed by 0 bases and 4 bases, with 13 bases remaining between them. CDR1 and CDR2 (germline): MNHEY, SVGAGI. CDR3 nucleotide sequence: TGTGCCAGCAGTTACTCGGGACTCCCCTATTACGAGCAGTACTTC. Its protein is CASSYSGLPYYEQYF.

The chain links TRBV6-1 to TRBJ2-7, with D tentatively TRBD2 (6 bases). The CDR3 runs 16 residues. Per the germline V gene, CDR1 is MNHNS and CDR2 is SASEGT. V shed 0 bases and J shed 3 bases, with 15 bases lying between them. CDR3 in amino acids: CASSEAPGTGDYEQYF. The CDR3 coding sequence is TGTGCCAGCAGTGAAGCGCCCGGGACGGGAGACTACGAGCAGTACTTC.

This clonotype was detected a few times. V gene TRBV4-1 combines with J gene TRBJ2-3; a possible D gene is TRBD1 (6 bases). Between the trimmed V and J ends, which lost 2 bases and 6 bases, there was a span of 18 bases. Germline assignment: CDR1 MGHRA and CDR2 YSYEKL. The CDR3 is made up of 16 amino acids. The CDR3 region has the DNA TGCGCCAGCAGCCAACTACAGGGAAGGGGGTTCGATACGCAGTATTTT. It encodes CASSQLQGRGFDTQYF.

The chain couples TRBV5-6 to TRBJ2-7; TRBD1 is a possible D gene (6 bases). Germline loops: CDR1 SGHDT, CDR2 YYEEEE. The CDR3 covers 15 residues. Between the trimmed V and J ends, which lost 0 bases and 4 bases, there was a span of 14 bases. The CDR3 DNA sequence: TGTGCCAGCAGCTTGGGACAGGTGGACCTTTACGAGCAGTACTTC. This codes for CASSLGQVDLYEQYF.

This sequence joins TRBV6-5 and TRBJ2-1, with D possibly matching TRBD2 (6 bases). CDR1 is MNHEY and CDR2 is SVGAGI in the germline V gene. This CDR3 contains 13 residues. V was pared by 3 bases and J by 16 bases, with 19 bases between. This CDR3 is CASSYDPGGAQFF. CDR3 nucleotide sequence: TGTGCCAGCAGTTATGACCCTGGCGGGGCTCAATTCTTC.

This clonotype has only a few counts. The CDR3 coding sequence is TGTGCCAGCAGTTTCAGGCCCCTCCGCACCTTAGCGGGAGTATCCTACAATGAGCAGTTCTTC. Translating it yields CASSFRPLRTLAGVSYNEQFF. The chain has TRBV12-3 or TRBV12-4 and TRBJ2-1, with TRBD2 matching 9 bases. With V trimmed by 3 bases and J by 1 base, 19 bases remained unmatched. This CDR3 spans 21 amino acids.

This clonotype was seen a handful of times. The V and J genes are TRBV5-1 and TRBJ2-7, with 9 bases identical to TRBD2. V shed 0 bases, J shed 4 bases, and the junction held 8 bases outside the gene matches. Germline V lookup: CDR1 SGHRS, CDR2 YFSETQ. This CDR3 is built from 16 residues. The CDR3 nucleotides are TGCGCCAGCAGCTTGGGGTCTAGCGGGAAGGCGTACGAGCAGTACTTC. Protein: CASSLGSSGKAYEQYF.

The chain recombines TRBV12-3 or TRBV12-4 with TRBJ2-7; no clear D gene. The CDR3 runs to 13 residues. The V and J ends lost 1 base and 2 bases respectively, with 6 bases between them. CDR3 amino acids: CASSLGPPYEQYF. The CDR3 DNA reads TGTGCCAGCAGTTTAGGGCCCCCCTACGAGCAGTACTTC.